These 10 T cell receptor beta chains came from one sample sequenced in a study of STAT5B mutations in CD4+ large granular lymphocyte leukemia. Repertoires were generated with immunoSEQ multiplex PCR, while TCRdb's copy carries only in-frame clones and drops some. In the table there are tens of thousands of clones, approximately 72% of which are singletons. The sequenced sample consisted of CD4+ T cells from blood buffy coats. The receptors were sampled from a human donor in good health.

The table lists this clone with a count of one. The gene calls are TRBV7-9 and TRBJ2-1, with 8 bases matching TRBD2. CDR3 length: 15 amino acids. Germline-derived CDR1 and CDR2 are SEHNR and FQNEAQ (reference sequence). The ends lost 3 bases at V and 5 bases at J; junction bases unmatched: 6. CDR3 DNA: TGTGCCAGCAGCTTCTCTAGCGGGCCTAACAATGAGCAGTTCTTC. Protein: CASSFSSGPNNEQFF.

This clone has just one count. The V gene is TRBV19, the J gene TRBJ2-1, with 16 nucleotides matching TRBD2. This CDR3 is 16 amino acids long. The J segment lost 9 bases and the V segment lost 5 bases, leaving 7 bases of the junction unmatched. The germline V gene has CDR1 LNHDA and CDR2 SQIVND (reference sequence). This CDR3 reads CASSPSGTSGRVEQFF. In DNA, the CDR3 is TGTGCCAGTAGTCCGTCCGGGACTAGCGGGAGGGTTGAGCAGTTCTTC.

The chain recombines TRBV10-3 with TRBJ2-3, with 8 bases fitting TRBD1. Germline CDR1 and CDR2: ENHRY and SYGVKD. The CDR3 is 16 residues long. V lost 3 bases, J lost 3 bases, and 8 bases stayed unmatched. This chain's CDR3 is CAISEGPGGKTDTQYF. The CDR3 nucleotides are TGTGCCATCAGTGAAGGTCCAGGGGGCAAAACAGATACGCAGTATTTT.

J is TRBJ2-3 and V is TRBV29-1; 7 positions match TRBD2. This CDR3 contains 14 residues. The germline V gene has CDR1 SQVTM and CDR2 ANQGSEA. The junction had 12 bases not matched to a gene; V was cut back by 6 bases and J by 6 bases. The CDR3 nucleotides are TGCAGCGTACGTCGGGGGAGGGCCCCTGATACGCAGTATTTT. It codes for CSVRRGRAPDTQYF.

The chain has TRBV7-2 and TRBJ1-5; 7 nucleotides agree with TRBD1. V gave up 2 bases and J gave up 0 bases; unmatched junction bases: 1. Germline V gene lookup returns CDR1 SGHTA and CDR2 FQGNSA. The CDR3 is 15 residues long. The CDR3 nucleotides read TGTGCCAGCAGCTTACAGGGGGTTAGCAATCAGCCCCAGCATTTT. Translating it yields CASSLQGVSNQPQHF.

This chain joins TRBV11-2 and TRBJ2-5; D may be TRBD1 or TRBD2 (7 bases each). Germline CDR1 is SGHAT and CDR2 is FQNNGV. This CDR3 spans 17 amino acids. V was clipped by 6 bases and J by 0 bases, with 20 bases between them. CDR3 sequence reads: CASRREGAGVYQETQYF. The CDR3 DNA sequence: TGTGCCAGCAGACGAGAGGGGGCGGGGGTATACCAAGAGACCCAGTACTTC.

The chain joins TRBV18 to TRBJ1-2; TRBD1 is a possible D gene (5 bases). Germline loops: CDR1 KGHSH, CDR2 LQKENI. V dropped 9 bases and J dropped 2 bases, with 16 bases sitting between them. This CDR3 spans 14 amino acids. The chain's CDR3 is CASHVGTNNYGYTF. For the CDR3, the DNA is TGTGCCAGTCACGTTGGGACGAACAACTATGGCTACACCTTC.

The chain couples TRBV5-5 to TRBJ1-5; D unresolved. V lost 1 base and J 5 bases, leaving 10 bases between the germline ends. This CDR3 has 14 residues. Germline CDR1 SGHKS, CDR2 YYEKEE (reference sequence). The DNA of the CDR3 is TGTGCCAGCAGCTTGTTTGGCGGGGATCAGCCCCAGCATTTT. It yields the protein CASSLFGGDQPQHF.

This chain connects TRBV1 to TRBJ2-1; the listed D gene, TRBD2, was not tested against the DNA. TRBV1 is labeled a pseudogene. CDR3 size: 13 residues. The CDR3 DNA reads TGCACCAGCAGCCCCCGACTAGCGGGAAGGCAGTTCTTC. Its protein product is CTSSPRLAGRQFF.

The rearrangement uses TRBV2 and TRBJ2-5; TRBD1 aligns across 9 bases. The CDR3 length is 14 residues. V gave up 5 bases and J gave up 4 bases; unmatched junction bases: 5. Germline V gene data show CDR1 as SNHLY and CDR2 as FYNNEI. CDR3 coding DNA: TGTGCCAGCAGTATACAGGGGGCAGGAGAGACCCAGTACTTC. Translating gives CASSIQGAGETQYF.